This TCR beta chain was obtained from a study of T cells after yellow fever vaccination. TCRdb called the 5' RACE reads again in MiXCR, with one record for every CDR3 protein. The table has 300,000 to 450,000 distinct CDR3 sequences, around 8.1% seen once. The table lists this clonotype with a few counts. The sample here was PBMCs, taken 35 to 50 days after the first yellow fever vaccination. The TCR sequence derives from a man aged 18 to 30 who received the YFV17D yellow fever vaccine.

The CDR3 spells CSARDLRRGGPETQYF. CDR3 DNA: TGCAGTGCTAGAGATCTGAGGAGGGGGGGCCCTGAGACCCAGTACTTC. The V and J genes are TRBV20-1 and TRBJ2-5; D possibly corresponds to TRBD2 (7 bases). Germline V gene sequence: CDR1 DFQATT, CDR2 SNEGSKA (reference sequence). The CDR3 has 16 amino acids. Trimming removed 0 bases from V and 5 bases from J, with 19 bases in between.